The following is a T cell receptor beta chain sequence with its context. The target antigen is unknown. Via MiXCR, TCRdb re-called the 5' RACE reads, giving one row per CDR3 protein. The table shows approximately 500,000 distinct CDR3 sequences, with about 24% occurring only once. This entry comes from a study of identical twins. Whole-study results and caveats: The presence of invariant MAIT and iNKT cells could partly confound analyses of zero-insertion sequences. A lower insertion count was a feature of abundant cord blood beta clonotypes, with no such feature in memory repertoires.

This CDR3 is 12 amino acids long. V was trimmed by 1 base and J by 9 bases, leaving 10 bases between them. Germline CDR1 is DFQATT and CDR2 is SNEGSKA (reference sequence). Another study also made use of these data, one on T cells expressing NK-cell markers. That source reports: With an anti-gamma-delta TCR antibody, sorting in several experiments was kept to alpha-beta TCR T cells. Of the CD8+ T cell pool in over 5 donors, roughly 1.0-7.0% was accounted for by dominant NKG2C+ clonotypes.

Sample: CD4+ T cells sorted from blood. This receptor was taken from a woman younger than 30 in good health. This sequence joins TRBV20-1 and TRBJ2-1, with a tentative D call TRBD1 (6 bases). CDR3 sequence (DNA): TGCAGTGCTAGAGTTCGAGGGGGTGAGCAGTTCTTC. As protein: CSARVRGGEQFF.